This passage covers 30 T cell receptor beta chains from one sample sequenced in a study of Ad26.COV2.S vaccination and SARS-CoV-2 variants. Treatment noted: roughly 19 received Ad26.COV2.S at low or high dose, single or two shots; a few received placebo; per-sample allocation not given. The samples were gathered on day 63 after the first injection of vaccine or placebo. Sequencing used immunoSEQ multiplex PCR; TCRdb keeps in-frame clones, though not all of them. The repertoire includes some 460,000 clones, roughly 87% of them detected once, and 1.5% to 2% sits in the top ten. Sequencing used peripheral blood, obtained in a trial of Ad26.COV2.S vaccine versus placebo. These receptors were taken from a person aged 18-60 years who received the Ad26.COV2.S COVID-19 vaccine or a placebo.

Points on this clone: The identical CDR3 is also encoded by other nucleotide sequences in the sample. The chain joins TRBV9 to TRBJ2-2, with D possibly matching TRBD2 (6 bases). The germline CDR1 and CDR2 sequences are SGDLS and YYNGEE. This CDR3 has 15 amino acids. With 0 bases removed from V and 1 base from J, the gap between germline ends came to 7 bases. The CDR3 loop reads CASSVGDLNTGELFF. DNA for the CDR3: TGTGCCAGCAGCGTAGGGGACTTGAACACCGGGGAGCTGTTTTTT.

V is TRBV6-5 and J is TRBJ2-1; D gene uncertain. The CDR3 has 14 residues. With 10 bases removed from V and 0 bases from J, the gap between germline ends came to 13 bases. Per germline, CDR1 MNHEY and CDR2 SVGAGI. CDR3 residues: CATRLLSSYNEQFF. The CDR3 nucleotides are TGTGCCACCCGACTCCTCAGCTCCTACAATGAGCAGTTCTTC.

CDR3 in DNA: TGCGCCAGCAGCCGTTCCCGACAGGGGAACACTGAAGCTTTCTTT. This sequence encodes CASSRSRQGNTEAFF. The chain uses TRBV5-1 and TRBJ1-1, with 7 bases identical to TRBD1. The CDR3 loop spans 15 amino acids. J was trimmed by 1 base and V by 4 bases; bases with no gene match: 7. CDR1 is SGHRS and CDR2 is YFSETQ in the germline V gene.

The chain has TRBV27 and TRBJ2-1, with D perhaps given as TRBD1 or TRBD2 (6 bases each). Trimming pared 3 bases from V and 6 bases from J, leaving 12 bases between. The CDR3 extends over 14 amino acids. Looked up from germline, CDR1 is MNHEY and CDR2 is SMNVEV (reference sequence). The CDR3 spells CASSFLGGGNEQFF. CDR3 DNA sequence: TGTGCCAGCAGTTTCCTAGGGGGAGGCAATGAGCAGTTCTTC.

The chain uses TRBV12-3 or TRBV12-4 and TRBJ1-2; no firm D call. Trimming took 5 bases from V and 3 from J, leaving 10 bases between them. The CDR3 consists of 13 residues. The chain's CDR3 is CASSPDGYYGYTF. The DNA for the CDR3 is TGTGCCAGCAGTCCGGACGGATACTATGGCTACACCTTC.

This chain links TRBV3-1 (or the pseudogene TRBV3-2) with TRBJ1-3; the D is unclear. The CDR3 runs 16 residues. Trimming cost V 3 bases and J 0 bases, with 12 bases left between them. Germline lookup yields CDR1 LGHDT and CDR2 YNNKEL (reference sequence). CDR3 residues: CASSHNRPYSGNTIYF. The CDR3 DNA reads as TGTGCCAGCAGCCACAACCGACCCTACTCTGGAAACACCATATATTTT.

The chain combines TRBV27 with TRBJ1-2; D gene unclear. The germline gives CDR1 MNHEY, CDR2 SMNVEV (reference sequence). The CDR3 runs to 14 residues. V was cut by 0 bases and J by 7 bases, with 12 bases left in between. The CDR3 sequence: CASSLSPRTGGYTF. In DNA, the CDR3 is TGTGCCAGCAGTTTATCTCCCAGGACCGGTGGCTACACCTTC.

The CDR3 spells CASRDDRGYEQYF. The CDR3 nucleotides read TGTGCCAGCAGGGACGACAGGGGTTACGAGCAGTACTTC. This chain joins TRBV6-5 and TRBJ2-7; TRBD1 agrees at 8 bases. With V trimmed by 6 bases and J by 4 bases, 5 bases remained unmatched. This CDR3 spans 13 amino acids. From germline, CDR1 is MNHEY and CDR2 SVGAGI.

V is TRBV15 and J is TRBJ1-1, with D tentatively TRBD1 (5 bases). V gave up 1 base and J gave up 1 base, with 13 bases separating them. From germline, CDR1 is LNHNV and CDR2 YYDKDF (reference sequence). The CDR3 sequence is 16 residues long. The DNA for the CDR3 is TGTGCCACCAGCAGAGGACGGCAGGGCCCGAACACTGAAGCTTTCTTT. Translation gives CATSRGRQGPNTEAFF. Using reference TRBV15 and TRBJ1-1 for the parts outside the CDR3, the full variable domain is DAMVIQNPRYQVTQFGKPVTLSCSQTLNHNVMYWYQQKSSQAPKLLFHYYDKDFNNEADTPDNFQSRRPNTSFCFLDIRSPGLGDTAMYLCATSRGRQGPNTEAFFGQGTRLTVV.

The chain employs TRBV29-1 and TRBJ2-7, with 8 bases lining up with TRBD2. J was trimmed by 3 bases and V by 5 bases; bases with no gene match: 9. Germline assignment: CDR1 SQVTM and CDR2 ANQGSEA. This CDR3 region has 14 residues. The CDR3 DNA follows: TGCAGCGTTTCGGGACTAGATGAAAACTACGAGCAGTACTTC. Translated: CSVSGLDENYEQYF.

The chain joins TRBV28 to TRBJ1-1, with 7 bases lining up with TRBD1. This CDR3 contains 15 residues. Germline assignment: CDR1 MDHEN and CDR2 SYDVKM. V lost 8 bases and J lost 0; bases outside the gene matches: 9. CDR3 in DNA: TGTGCCAGCGGAGGGACAGCACCATTGAACACTGAAGCTTTCTTT. This encodes CASGGTAPLNTEAFF.

The J gene is TRBJ2-1, the V gene TRBV5-1, with D uncertain. Trimming shortened V by 4 bases and J by 8 bases, and 10 bases separated the two germline ends. This CDR3 has 12 residues. Looked up from germline, CDR1 is SGHRS and CDR2 is YFSETQ. In nucleotides, the CDR3 is TGCGCCAGCAGCCTAACCATGGATGAGCAGTTCTTC. Amino acids: CASSLTMDEQFF.

The chain employs TRBV18 and TRBJ1-2; TRBD1 aligns across 7 bases. This CDR3 is built from 15 residues. Germline trimming cut 6 bases from V and 1 base from J; bases unmatched to any gene: 8. Looked up from germline, CDR1 is KGHSH and CDR2 is LQKENI. The CDR3 DNA follows: TGTGCCAGCTCCGCGGACAGGTCGAATAACTATGGCTACACCTTC. It translates to CASSADRSNNYGYTF.

J is TRBJ2-7 and V is TRBV3-1 (or the pseudogene TRBV3-2), with a tentative D call TRBD2 (6 bases). Germline-derived CDR1 and CDR2 are LGHDT and YNNKEL (reference sequence). V lost 1 base to trimming and J lost 3 bases, with 13 bases between them. The CDR3 extends over 15 amino acids. CDR3 residues: CASSQGLGGLYEQYF. The CDR3 nucleotides are TGTGCCAGCAGCCAAGGCCTCGGGGGACTCTACGAGCAGTACTTC.

The sample holds a few counts of this clone. The V and J genes are TRBV7-9 and TRBJ1-6, with no clear D. V gave up 6 bases and J gave up 6 bases, with 6 bases separating them. The CDR3 is 12 amino acids. Germline V lookup: CDR1 SEHNR, CDR2 FQNEAQ (reference sequence). As DNA, the CDR3 is TGTGCCAGCAGAGGGCCTAATTCACCCCTCCACTTT. It encodes CASRGPNSPLHF.

This clone is a singleton in its sample. The chain is built from TRBV11-2 and TRBJ2-7; D is ambiguous. The CDR3 is made up of 13 amino acids. The V gene's germline CDR1 is SGHAT and CDR2 FQNNGV. The V and J ends lost 6 bases and 2 bases respectively, with 11 bases between them. This CDR3 reads CASSQGRAYEQYF. The CDR3 nucleotides are TGTGCCAGCAGTCAAGGGCGTGCCTACGAGCAGTACTTC.

The V call is TRBV7-2, the J call TRBJ1-3, with D uncertain. This CDR3 has 17 amino acids. V shed 1 base and J shed 0 bases, with 13 bases lying between them. Germline CDR1 and CDR2: SGHTA and FQGNSA. Here the CDR3 DNA reads TGTGCCAGCAGCTTAGTTCCGGCAGGCGACTCTGGAAACACCATATATTTT. Translated: CASSLVPAGDSGNTIYF.

CDR3 coding DNA: TGCGCCAGCAGCCAAGGGAAAGGACCTAACTATGGCTACACCTTC. This translates into CASSQGKGPNYGYTF. V and J are TRBV4-3 and TRBJ1-2; D is unclear. The CDR3 runs to 15 residues. Germline lookup yields CDR1 LGHNA and CDR2 YSLEER. V was shortened by 1 base and J by 0 bases, with 9 bases between the two germline ends.

The V and J genes are TRBV30 and TRBJ2-6; D is perhaps TRBD1 or TRBD2 (5 bases each). V was clipped by 1 base and J by 0 bases, with 7 bases between them. Germline loops: CDR1 GTSNPN, CDR2 SVGIG (reference sequence). The CDR3 is 15 amino acids. CDR3 residues: CAWSGGYSGANVLTF. CDR3 nucleotides: TGTGCCTGGAGTGGGGGGTACTCTGGGGCCAACGTCCTGACTTTC.

The chain is built from TRBV28 and TRBJ2-5; D not certain. The germline V gene has CDR1 MDHEN and CDR2 SYDVKM. This CDR3 is built from 14 residues. Trimming left V 3 bases short and J 1 base short, with 9 bases between. The CDR3 reads CASSFMQVQETQYF. CDR3 nucleotides: TGTGCCAGCAGTTTCATGCAGGTCCAAGAGACCCAGTACTTC.

This clone was seen a single time. The chain joins TRBV6-5 to TRBJ1-4; D is possibly TRBD1 (5 bases). CDR3 size: 15 residues. Germline assignment: CDR1 MNHEY and CDR2 SVGAGI. V shed 1 base and J shed 5 bases, with 11 bases lying between them. CDR3 in DNA: TGTGCCAGCAGTTACTGGGGGGATCGGAATGAAAAACTGTTTTTT. It specifies CASSYWGDRNEKLFF.

The rearrangement links TRBV5-1 to TRBJ2-1; the D gene is possibly TRBD2 (7 bases). The germline V and J ends were trimmed by 5 bases and 8 bases, with 17 bases remaining between them. CDR3 length equals 14 residues. CDR1 and CDR2 from the germline V gene are SGHRS and YFSETQ. The CDR3 region has the DNA TGCGCCAGCAGTGCGGGGGCCCTGGTCGATGAGCAGTTCTTC. Translated, it gives CASSAGALVDEQFF.

This chain joins TRBV7-9 and TRBJ2-1, with TRBD2 matching 7 bases. V was pared by 1 base and J by 0 bases, with 9 bases of the junction left unmatched. The CDR3 totals 18 residues. From germline, CDR1 is SEHNR and CDR2 FQNEAQ (reference sequence). As DNA, the CDR3 is TGTGCCAGCAGCTTAGTTGGGGGAGGGTGGGGCTCCTACAATGAGCAGTTCTTC. Its translation: CASSLVGGGWGSYNEQFF.

J is TRBJ2-3 and V is TRBV27, with 10 bases identical to TRBD2. The V segment lost 6 bases and the J segment 1 base; nucleotides outside the gene matches: 7. CDR3 length equals 16 residues. The germline gives CDR1 MNHEY, CDR2 SMNVEV (reference sequence). In DNA, the CDR3 is TGTGCCAGCAGACTAATAGCGGGAGGCCGCACAGATACGCAGTATTTT. Amino acids: CASRLIAGGRTDTQYF.

This rearrangement joins TRBV30 to TRBJ1-1; TRBD1 matches at 7 bases. CDR3 size: 14 residues. The germline gives CDR1 GTSNPN, CDR2 SVGIG (reference sequence). Unmatched junction bases numbered 6, after V lost 2 bases and J lost 3 bases. The CDR3 reads CAWSRLTGDTEAFF. The CDR3 DNA reads as TGTGCCTGGAGTCGCCTCACAGGGGACACTGAAGCTTTCTTT.

The CDR3 protein is CASSRKAEGHNEQFF. The CDR3, as DNA: TGTGCCAGCAGTCGGAAAGCGGAGGGGCACAATGAGCAGTTCTTC. This chain joins TRBV3-1 (or the pseudogene TRBV3-2) and TRBJ2-1, with a tentative D call TRBD2 (6 bases). CDR1 and CDR2 from the germline V gene are LGHDT and YNNKEL (reference sequence). The CDR3 is 15 residues long. Trimming pared 6 bases from V and 5 bases from J, leaving 17 bases between.

This chain links TRBV15 with TRBJ1-4; a possible D gene is TRBD1 (5 bases). V gave up 0 bases and J gave up 5 bases, with 22 bases separating them. The CDR3 runs to 19 residues. Germline values: CDR1 LNHNV, CDR2 YYDKDF (reference sequence). The CDR3 nucleotides read TGTGCCACCAGCAGAGACCACCACACTTCGGGACGGATGAATGAAAAACTGTTTTTT. This sequence encodes CATSRDHHTSGRMNEKLFF.

V is TRBV7-2 and J is TRBJ1-2, with D maybe TRBD1 (5 bases). Germline CDR1 SGHTA, CDR2 FQGNSA. Trimming stripped 4 bases from V and 10 bases from J, with 19 bases between. This CDR3 contains 14 residues. The CDR3 reads CASSWGDSFTAYTF. The CDR3, as DNA: TGTGCCAGCAGCTGGGGCGACAGTTTTACGGCCTACACCTTC. Full variable domain (rest looked up from reference TRBV7-2 and TRBJ1-2): GAGVSQSPSNKVTEKGKDVELRCDPISGHTALYWYRQSLGQGLEFLIYFQGNSAPDKSGLPSDRFSAERTGGSVSTLTIQRTQQEDSAVYLCASSWGDSFTAYTFGSGTRLTVV.

This chain links TRBV11-2 with TRBJ2-1, with D unresolved. The V end lost 1 base, the J end lost 6 bases, and 7 bases lay between the germline ends. The CDR3 totals 13 residues. Germline lookup yields CDR1 SGHAT and CDR2 FQNNGV. The CDR3 DNA is TGTGCCAGCAGCTTAGTGGGATCCAATGAGCAGTTCTTC. As protein: CASSLVGSNEQFF.

This chain links TRBV3-1 (or the pseudogene TRBV3-2) with TRBJ2-5; no definite D call. Germline lookup yields CDR1 LGHDT and CDR2 YNNKEL (reference sequence). The V gene lost 4 bases and the J gene lost 3 bases, with 12 bases spanning the gap. CDR3 size: 14 residues. CDR3 region: CASSLWVDEETQYF. The CDR3 nucleotides read TGTGCCAGCAGCCTCTGGGTGGACGAAGAGACCCAGTACTTC.